A selection of T cell receptor beta chains follows, all from one sample in a study of blood T cell repertoires in COVID-19. Generated by immunoSEQ multiplex PCR, the TCRdb table keeps only in-frame clones and is missing some. In the table there are 200,000 to 250,000 clones, 84% of which are singletons. Specimen: peripheral blood. These receptors were obtained from a woman older than 75 with COVID-19, enrolled during active disease. Each CDR3 is given with its conserved first and last residue. The order of the fields is CDR3 length, V gene, D gene, clone size, CDR3 protein. A D gene is named only where the DNA matches it firmly. Size is omitted from some rows. Given values are once, few, many or a class for expanded clones.

16	TRBV19	-	-	CASSIGRQRDNQPQHF
17	TRBV5-1	TRBD2	-	CASSLNPSGTIVDEQFF
14	TRBV5-1	-	-	CASSLAPGNQPQHF
15	TRBV10-3	TRBD2	-	CAISEPGAGGNEQFF
15	TRBV15	TRBD2	-	CATSRGGGGALEQFF
16	TRBV4-1	-	-	CASSQGSIPPQETQYF
12	TRBV20-1	-	-	CSASSLGSRGFF
14	TRBV10-3	-	-	CAIRPGLEKETQYF
16	TRBV24-1	TRBD1	-	CATSDRQGRVNQPQHF
11	TRBV14	-	-	CASSPGGMAFF
16	TRBV7-5	-	once	CASRPPGRGPHYEQYF
14	TRBV6-5	TRBD2	once	CASRTFSGVWEQYF
14	TRBV7-9	-	-	CARIEFDMNTEAFF
17	TRBV15	-	-	CATSRVRDGGQSQPQHF
15	TRBV15	-	-	CATSRQPGAEETQYF
14	TRBV5-1	-	-	CASSESGGHYEQYF
13	TRBV6-6	-	-	CASKESTNEKLFF